The 10 T cell receptor beta chains reported below all come from one sample, sequenced in a study of radiotherapy plus CTLA-4 blockade in lung cancer. This table comes from immunoSEQ multiplex PCR, and its TCRdb copy is limited to in-frame clones, with some not included. The data contain about 45,000 clones, around 63% of them singletons. The sequencing used peripheral blood, collected from a patient treated with radiotherapy plus ipilimumab. All receptors derive from a human donor with non-small cell lung cancer who had a partial response to radiotherapy plus ipilimumab.

This clone was recorded many times. The chain couples TRBV5-6 to TRBJ1-6, with D unclear. Per the germline V gene, CDR1 is SGHDT and CDR2 is YYEEEE. Trimming cost V 0 bases and J 10 bases, with 14 bases left between them. CDR3 length equals 15 residues. CDR3 nucleotide sequence: TGTGCCAGCAGCTTGGGGGAGGGCGGAAGGTCACCCCTCCACTTT. Translation: CASSLGEGGRSPLHF.

The V call is TRBV5-1, the J call TRBJ2-1, with TRBD2 matching over 10 bases. Germline-derived CDR1 and CDR2 are SGHRS and YFSETQ. The CDR3 loop spans 15 amino acids. Trimming cost V 0 bases and J 4 bases; bases outside gene matches: 1. CDR3 sequence reads: CASSLVAGGYNEQFF. CDR3 sequence (DNA): TGCGCCAGCAGCTTGGTAGCGGGAGGTTACAATGAGCAGTTCTTC.

This clone turned up a few times. The rearrangement uses TRBV30 and TRBJ1-6, with no clear D. V gave up 2 bases and J gave up 0 bases, with 11 bases separating them. This CDR3 comprises 16 residues. Germline V lookup: CDR1 GTSNPN, CDR2 SVGIG (reference sequence). The CDR3: CAWSISQSSYNSPLHF. As DNA, the CDR3 is TGTGCCTGGAGTATATCACAGAGCTCCTATAATTCACCCCTCCACTTT.

The rearrangement uses TRBV7-2 and TRBJ2-7, with D maybe TRBD1 (6 bases). The ends were cut back, 5 bases at V and 3 bases at J, with 14 bases in the middle. There are 14 residues in the CDR3. Germline loops: CDR1 SGHTA, CDR2 FQGNSA. The CDR3 sequence: CASSKADRLYEQYF. CDR3 nucleotides: TGTGCCAGCAGCAAGGCGGACAGACTCTACGAGCAGTACTTC.

The rearrangement links TRBV19 to TRBJ2-7; possible D gene TRBD2, 6 bases. Germline V gives CDR1 LNHDA, CDR2 SQIVND (reference sequence). The CDR3 is 15 amino acids. V was shortened by 1 base and J by 3 bases, with 13 bases between the two germline ends. In DNA form, the CDR3 reads TGTGCCAGTAGTATAGGCGAACAGCGGGTCTACGAGCAGTACTTC. Its protein product is CASSIGEQRVYEQYF.

Only a few counts were recorded for this clone. The chain links TRBV18 to TRBJ2-1; TRBD1 is a possible D gene (6 bases). The germline V and J ends were trimmed by 8 bases and 5 bases, with 13 bases remaining between them. The CDR3 loop spans 13 amino acids. Germline loops: CDR1 KGHSH, CDR2 LQKENI. CDR3 bases: TGTGCCAGCGCCAGGGGTTTGGACAATGAGCAGTTCTTC. It yields the protein CASARGLDNEQFF.

J is TRBJ1-1 and V is TRBV25-1, with TRBD1 as a possible D gene (5 bases). Deletions cut 5 bases from V and 3 bases from J, with 13 bases between. This CDR3 has 14 residues. From germline, CDR1 is MGHDK and CDR2 SYGVNS. This CDR3 is CASSPGGTDTEAFF. In DNA form, the CDR3 reads TGTGCCAGCAGTCCCGGGGGGACGGACACTGAAGCTTTCTTT.

The chain employs TRBV7-9 and TRBJ2-3; D is possibly TRBD1 (5 bases). CDR1 is SEHNR and CDR2 is FQNEAQ in the germline V gene (reference sequence). Trimming stripped 6 bases from V and 5 bases from J, with 9 bases between. The length of the CDR3 is 12 residues. The CDR3 protein is CASRYTGDTQYF. The CDR3 DNA is TGTGCCAGCAGGTATACAGGAGATACGCAGTATTTT.

The J gene is TRBJ1-1, the V gene TRBV5-1, with D unresolved. Trimming left V 6 bases short and J 1 base short, with 16 bases between. This CDR3 spans 15 amino acids. The germline V gene has CDR1 SGHRS and CDR2 YFSETQ. CDR3 sequence: CASNLTPDGNTEAFF. The CDR3 DNA follows: TGCGCCAGCAATCTGACTCCTGACGGGAACACTGAAGCTTTCTTT.

The J gene is TRBJ2-2, the V gene TRBV7-2, with D possibly matching TRBD1 (5 bases). Trimming took 4 bases from V and 8 from J, leaving 14 bases between them. CDR3 length: 14 amino acids. CDR1 is SGHTA and CDR2 is FQGNSA in the germline V gene. In DNA form, the CDR3 reads TGTGCCAGCAGCTCCCGCCATGGGGCTGGGGAGCTGTTTTTT. Its protein is CASSSRHGAGELFF.